The T cell receptor beta chain described here comes from a study of CD8+ T cells in alopecia areata (dated by TCRdb to 2016 to 2019). At the level of the whole study: The treated patients, all with moderate-to-severe alopecia areata, were enrolled in an open-label pilot trial of oral tofacitinib given at 5 to 10 mg twice daily. Tofacitinib was administered for 6 to 18 months, and 6 months of follow-up off drug were then conducted to assess delayed response and recurrence. To study T cell clonal expansion in alopecia areata, the researchers applied high-throughput TCRbeta sequencing to both the C3H/HeJ mouse model and human patients. In humans, TCRbeta sequencing was performed on scalp tissue and on sorted CD4+ and CD8+ peripheral blood T cells from healthy controls and from patients with patchy or totalis/universalis alopecia areata. Tofacitinib-treated patients had biopsies at baseline and at 4 and 24 weeks of treatment, with a later scalp biopsy in several patients. Scalp clonality was compared across normal scalp (n=4), patchy alopecia areata scalp (n=8), and alopecia totalis/universalis scalp (n=8). RNA came from the PAXgene miRNA kit for fixed scalp, the miRNeasy kit for PBMCs, and the RNeasy kit for mouse skin. TCRbeta CDR3 regions were amplified by immunoSEQ multiplex PCR with 35 Vbeta forward and 13 Jbeta reverse primers. What the study reported, not specific to this receptor: Unlike mouse skin, which is dominated by gammadelta T cells, normal human skin has resident alphabeta T cells that are also sequenced, and this complicates analysis of the scalp TCR repertoire. Compared with mice, TCR sequences shared between patients were less clear, possibly partly because of HLA diversity across the patient population. Higher clonality and more expanded CD8+ clones were observed in lesional scalp than in normal scalp, particularly in alopecia totalis/universalis, a finding suggestive of antigenic drive.

This clone was found once. It lacks a known antigen. No quality values exist for individual bases; no much larger clone is one base distant. CDR1 and CDR2 are read off the germline V gene (reference sequence) as MNHNY and SVGAGI. The CDR3 runs 14 residues from the cysteine to the phenylalanine. The kept DNA is CDR3 alone, 42 bases in frame from the first base. Cut back by 5 bases and 4 bases, the V and J ends lie 14 bases apart. The time point label corresponds to: baseline before oral tofacitinib. Lesional scalp punch biopsies and peripheral blood were collected from alopecia areata patients. PBMCs were separated by density centrifugation and stained for CD3, CD4 and CD8, after which CD4+ and CD8+ T cells were sorted on a FACSAria. Library preparation was by the immunoSEQ multiplex PCR assay. RNA was extracted from all samples and reverse transcribed into cDNA as template for TCR sequencing. First-strand cDNA was synthesized using SuperScript III with a 2:1 mix of oligo-dT and random hexamers. Amplification bias was assessed with a synthetic immune receptor repertoire, and residual bias was removed computationally. Processing in the source paper ran as follows. Raw reads were preprocessed for error removal, and CDR3 was defined according to IMGT conventions as running from the conserved cysteine to phenylalanine. Clonality was computed as 1 minus the Shannon entropy, with the entropy normalized by log2 of the number of productive unique TCRs. CD4 or CD8 identity of scalp clones was inferred by cross-referencing scalp TCRbeta sequences with sorted blood CD4 and CD8 repertoires. TCRdb took this table from immuneACCESS and kept in-frame rearrangements with V and J called. Such tables lack part of the clones; where checked against another copy, unresolved V genes explain under half of the gap, and the rest is unexplained. V, J and clone size were drawn from that table, and D and trimming were deduced from the DNA. A total of 55,000 to 70,000 clones appear in this sample, approximately 45% of them only once. Of the sample, about a sixth is held by the ten largest clones.

The sequence was collected from a human donor with alopecia areata. Specimen: CD8+ T cells sorted from blood, collected at week 0. The V and J segments used are TRBV6-6 and TRBJ2-5; possibly the D gene is TRBD1, per 6 matching bases. CDR3 sequence: CASSQGGGGETQYF. The nucleotide sequence reads as follows: TGTGCCAGCAGTCAAGGTGGGGGCGGAGAGACCCAGTACTTC.